These T cell receptor beta chains were read from a single sample in a study of beta chain features in type 1 diabetes. Clones were read by immunoSEQ multiplex PCR, and TCRdb kept only the in-frame ones, dropping some. The sample holds over 600,000 clones, over 10% seen once. The sequenced sample consisted of naive CD4+ T cells from blood. Receptors were obtained from a man aged 25 to 40 with type 1 diabetes. The CDR3 runs from the conserved cysteine through the conserved F or W. A D gene is named only where the DNA matches it firmly. Not all rows give a size; the values are once, few, many and, for expanded clones, a class.

V: TRBV5-1
D: TRBD1
length: 14
J: TRBJ2-5
size: NA
CDR3: CASTWGTEQETQYF
DNA: TGCGCCAGCACATGGGGGACAGAACAAGAGACCCAGTACTTC

V: TRBV9
D: NA
length: 14
J: TRBJ1-6
size: few
CDR3: CASSAPSYNSPLHF
DNA: TGTGCCAGCAGTGCGCCCTCCTATAATTCACCCCTCCACTTT

V: TRBV25-1
D: NA
length: 13
J: TRBJ2-2
size: few
CDR3: CASSEGRGGELFF
DNA: TGTGCCAGCAGTGAAGGGCGCGGCGGGGAGCTGTTTTTT

V: TRBV10-3
D: NA
length: 13
J: TRBJ1-2
size: few
CDR3: CAISEWRDYGYTF
DNA: TGTGCCATCAGTGAGTGGAGAGACTATGGCTACACCTTC

V: TRBV25-1
D: NA
length: 14
J: TRBJ1-2
size: NA
CDR3: CASSDSDPNYGYTF
DNA: TGTGCCAGCAGTGACAGCGACCCTAACTATGGCTACACCTTC

V: TRBV12-5
D: NA
length: 13
J: TRBJ1-2
size: few
CDR3: CASGFPANYGYTF
DNA: TGTGCTAGTGGTTTTCCAGCTAACTATGGCTACACCTTC

V: TRBV6-5
D: NA
length: 11
J: TRBJ1-4
size: few
CDR3: CASRVNEKLFF
DNA: TGTGCCAGCAGGGTAAATGAAAAACTGTTTTTT

V: TRBV28
D: NA
length: 14
J: TRBJ1-3
size: NA
CDR3: CASSLRGSGNTIYF
DNA: TGTGCCAGCAGTTTACGCGGCTCTGGAAACACCATATATTTT

V: TRBV7-6
D: NA
length: 12
J: TRBJ2-5
size: few
CDR3: CASSPSRETQYF
DNA: TGTGCCAGCAGCCCGAGTCGGGAGACCCAGTACTTC

V: TRBV10-3
D: TRBD1
length: 14
J: TRBJ2-7
size: few
CDR3: CAISWDRRSYEQYF
DNA: TGTGCCATCAGTTGGGACAGGCGCTCCTACGAGCAGTACTTC

V: TRBV19
D: TRBD1
length: 14
J: TRBJ2-3
size: few
CDR3: CASSIQGAADTQYF
DNA: TGTGCCAGTAGTATTCAGGGGGCAGCGGATACGCAGTATTTT

V: TRBV18
D: NA
length: 15
J: TRBJ2-1
size: few
CDR3: CASSPPRASSHEQFF
DNA: TGTGCCAGCTCACCACCGAGGGCATCGTCCCATGAGCAGTTCTTC

V: TRBV30
D: NA
length: 13
J: TRBJ1-2
size: NA
CDR3: CACKDRPNYGYTF
DNA: TGTGCCTGTAAGGACAGACCCAACTATGGCTACACCTTC

V: TRBV6-5
D: NA
length: 16
J: TRBJ2-6
size: few
CDR3: CASSSSLGAGANVLTF
DNA: TGTGCCAGCAGTTCCTCTTTGGGGGCTGGGGCCAACGTCCTGACTTTC

V: TRBV27
D: NA
length: 16
J: TRBJ2-6
size: NA
CDR3: CASKTIRQAGANVLTF
DNA: TGTGCCAGCAAAACAATCCGACAGGCTGGGGCCAACGTCCTGACTTTC

V: TRBV7-2
D: NA
length: 12
J: TRBJ1-1
size: few
CDR3: CASSLTYTEAFF
DNA: TGTGCCAGCAGCCTAACGTACACTGAAGCTTTCTTT

V: TRBV10-2
D: NA
length: 13
J: TRBJ1-2
size: NA
CDR3: CASSDSGYYGYTF
DNA: TGCGCCAGCAGTGATTCAGGGTACTATGGCTACACCTTC

V: TRBV5-4
D: TRBD1
length: 13
J: TRBJ1-1
size: NA
CDR3: CASTPTGGTEAFF
DNA: TGTGCCAGCACCCCGACAGGGGGCACTGAAGCTTTCTTT

V: TRBV19
D: NA
length: 13
J: TRBJ2-2
size: NA
CDR3: CASSPQGNGELFF
DNA: TGTGCCAGTAGTCCGCAGGGCAACGGGGAGCTGTTTTTT

V: TRBV5-1
D: NA
length: 14
J: TRBJ2-5
size: NA
CDR3: CASSQRTAQETQYF
DNA: TGCGCCAGCAGCCAACGGACAGCCCAAGAGACCCAGTACTTC

V: TRBV28
D: NA
length: 16
J: TRBJ2-6
size: NA
CDR3: CASSLIGSSGANVLTF
DNA: TGTGCCAGCAGTTTAATAGGGTCGTCTGGGGCCAACGTCCTGACTTTC

V: TRBV14
D: TRBD1
length: 17
J: TRBJ1-6
size: NA
CDR3: CASSQGDRARVNSPLHF
DNA: TGTGCCAGCAGCCAAGGGGACAGGGCTCGGGTAAATTCACCCCTCCACTTT

V: TRBV6-5
D: NA
length: 14
J: TRBJ2-7
size: few
CDR3: CASSYGQYSYEQYF
DNA: TGTGCCAGCAGTTACGGACAGTACTCCTACGAGCAGTACTTC

V: TRBV9
D: TRBD1
length: 15
J: TRBJ2-4
size: NA
CDR3: CASSVAEGALNIQYF
DNA: TGTGCCAGCAGCGTAGCCGAGGGGGCGTTGAACATTCAGTACTTC

V: TRBV4-2
D: NA
length: 15
J: TRBJ1-1
size: few
CDR3: CASSGEVQGNTEAFF
DNA: TGTGCCAGCAGCGGGGAGGTACAGGGTAACACTGAAGCTTTCTTT

V: TRBV7-9
D: TRBD1
length: 12
J: TRBJ2-1
size: NA
CDR3: CASSFRDRGLFF
DNA: TGTGCCAGCAGCTTTAGGGACAGGGGTCTGTTCTTC

V: TRBV28
D: NA
length: 12
J: TRBJ1-4
size: few
CDR3: CASKGIEEKLFF
DNA: TGTGCCAGCAAGGGGATAGAAGAAAAACTGTTTTTT

V: TRBV30
D: NA
length: 15
J: TRBJ2-7
size: NA
CDR3: CAWSVLREPEYEQYF
DNA: TGTGCCTGGAGTGTATTAAGGGAACCGGAGTACGAGCAGTACTTC

V: TRBV5-4
D: TRBD2
length: 16
J: TRBJ2-2
size: NA
CDR3: CASALQRGTNTGELFF
DNA: TGTGCCAGCGCGCTACAGCGGGGAACGAACACCGGGGAGCTGTTTTTT

V: TRBV10-3
D: NA
length: 14
J: TRBJ1-5
size: NA
CDR3: CAIGSQEVHQPQHF
DNA: TGTGCCATCGGGTCCCAAGAGGTTCATCAGCCCCAGCATTTT

V: TRBV18
D: TRBD1
length: 14
J: TRBJ2-7
size: NA
CDR3: CASSLGQGAYEQYF
DNA: TGTGCCAGCTCACTGGGACAGGGGGCCTACGAGCAGTACTTC

V: TRBV19
D: NA
length: 17
J: TRBJ2-1
size: few
CDR3: CASSSNLAGERYNEQFF
DNA: TGTGCCAGTAGTTCCAATCTCGCAGGGGAGAGGTACAATGAGCAGTTCTTC

V: TRBV7-8
D: NA
length: 16
J: TRBJ2-3
size: few
CDR3: CASSQSTGHSTDTQYF
DNA: TGTGCCAGCAGCCAATCTACGGGACATAGCACAGATACGCAGTATTTT

V: TRBV15
D: TRBD1
length: 16
J: TRBJ1-5
size: NA
CDR3: CATSSQGQGINQPQHF
DNA: TGTGCCACCAGCAGCCAGGGACAGGGGATCAATCAGCCCCAGCATTTT

V: TRBV28
D: TRBD2
length: 15
J: TRBJ2-7
size: few
CDR3: CAISQGTSGGKEQYF
DNA: TGTGCCATCAGCCAGGGGACTAGCGGGGGAAAAGAGCAGTACTTC

V: TRBV13
D: NA
length: 14
J: TRBJ1-4
size: NA
CDR3: CASSPTGGAEKLFF
DNA: TGTGCCAGCAGCCCCACAGGCGGAGCGGAAAAACTGTTTTTT

V: TRBV5-4
D: NA
length: 12
J: TRBJ2-7
size: NA
CDR3: CASSLTGLEQYF
DNA: TGTGCCAGCAGCTTGACAGGGCTCGAGCAGTACTTC

V: TRBV29-1
D: NA
length: 12
J: TRBJ2-3
size: few
CDR3: CSVVQGSDTQYF
DNA: TGCAGCGTCGTGCAGGGTTCAGATACGCAGTATTTT

V: TRBV7-2
D: NA
length: 13
J: TRBJ2-3
size: NA
CDR3: CASSLARPDTQYF
DNA: TGTGCCAGCAGCTTAGCCAGGCCAGATACGCAGTATTTT

V: TRBV25-1
D: NA
length: 16
J: TRBJ2-1
size: few
CDR3: CASSVFRQSSYNEQFF
DNA: TGTGCCAGCAGTGTCTTTCGACAGAGCTCCTACAATGAGCAGTTCTTC

V: TRBV11-2
D: TRBD1
length: 15
J: TRBJ1-5
size: few
CDR3: CASSVGQTSNQPQHF
DNA: TGTGCCAGCAGCGTGGGACAGACAAGCAATCAGCCCCAGCATTTT

V: TRBV5-1
D: TRBD1
length: 13
J: TRBJ2-4
size: few
CDR3: CASSSGQVHIQYF
DNA: TGCGCCAGCAGCTCTGGACAGGTACACATTCAGTACTTC

V: TRBV29-1
D: TRBD1
length: 12
J: TRBJ1-2
size: few
CDR3: CSAGTADYGYTF
DNA: TGCAGCGCCGGGACAGCCGACTATGGCTACACCTTC

V: TRBV10-3
D: NA
length: 13
J: TRBJ2-5
size: NA
CDR3: CAISEEVDLDQYF
DNA: TGTGCCATCAGTGAGGAGGTGGACCTCGACCAGTACTTC

V: TRBV7-9
D: NA
length: 13
J: TRBJ1-5
size: once
CDR3: CASSSVGYQPQHF
DNA: TGTGCCAGCAGCTCGGTGGGATATCAGCCCCAGCATTTT

V: TRBV4-3
D: TRBD2
length: 16
J: TRBJ2-3
size: few
CDR3: CASSQWGRGAGRTQYF
DNA: TGCGCCAGCAGCCAGTGGGGGCGGGGGGCCGGTCGTACGCAGTATTTT

V: TRBV4-3
D: NA
length: 13
J: TRBJ1-1
size: NA
CDR3: CASSQEHVNEAFF
DNA: TGCGCCAGCAGCCAAGAACATGTCAATGAAGCTTTCTTT

V: TRBV7-2
D: TRBD1
length: 15
J: TRBJ1-2
size: NA
CDR3: CASSLRQGDAGGYTF
DNA: TGTGCCAGCAGCTTACGACAGGGGGATGCTGGTGGCTACACCTTC

V: TRBV25-1
D: TRBD1
length: 15
J: TRBJ1-5
size: few
CDR3: CASTPDREGNQPQHF
DNA: TGTGCCAGCACCCCGGACAGGGAAGGCAATCAGCCCCAGCATTTT